Below, 25 T cell receptor beta chains from the same sample are listed, as sequenced in a study of identical twins' blood T cells. Each CDR3 protein gets one entry after TCRdb re-called the 5' RACE reads with MiXCR. The sample shows roughly 340,000 distinct CDR3 sequences, under 30% of them seen only once. The sample was PBMCs. The origin of the receptors is a woman between 18 and 50 years old in good health.

This clonotype was seen a few times. The chain is built from TRBV20-1 and TRBJ1-1; D might be TRBD1 (5 bases). The length of the CDR3 is 13 residues. Germline CDR1 DFQATT, CDR2 SNEGSKA (reference sequence). V was clipped by 5 bases and J by 0 bases, with 10 bases between them. The CDR3 sequence: CSAPQDLNTEAFF. Written as DNA, the CDR3 is TGCAGTGCTCCACAGGATCTGAACACTGAAGCTTTCTTT.

As concerns this clonotype: With a much larger clone just one base away, this may be a read error. The chain recombines TRBV7-7 with TRBJ2-2; D uncertain. CDR3 length: 13 residues. V was trimmed by 5 bases and J by 6 bases, leaving 10 bases between them. Germline V gene lookup returns CDR1 SSHAT and CDR2 FNYEAQ (reference sequence). CDR3 bases: TGTGCCAGCAGCGCGACGTACGCCGGGGAGCTGTTTTTT. Amino acids: CASSATYAGELFF.

A few counts support this clonotype. The chain couples TRBV7-8 to TRBJ2-3; D tentatively fits TRBD1 or TRBD2 (5 bases each). CDR1 SGHVS and CDR2 FQNEAQ come from the germline V gene. V lost 4 bases and J lost 6, with 11 bases in between. The CDR3 is 13 residues long. CDR3 in DNA: TGTGCCAGCAGCTCGCAGGGACGTGATACGCAGTATTTT. Protein: CASSSQGRDTQYF.

V is TRBV28 and J is TRBJ2-1, with unresolved D. The CDR3 is 13 amino acids. The V end was cut by 6 bases, the J end by 6 bases, with 12 bases between. CDR1 MDHEN and CDR2 SYDVKM come from the germline V gene. The CDR3 coding sequence is TGTGCCAGCAGCTTAACTAAACTCAATGAGCAGTTCTTC. Translation: CASSLTKLNEQFF.

The chain uses TRBV7-2 and TRBJ2-2; TRBD2 might be the D (5 bases). Germline loops: CDR1 SGHTA, CDR2 FQGNSA. The CDR3 covers 16 residues. V was trimmed by 4 bases and J by 4 bases, leaving 16 bases between them. The CDR3 sequence is CASSSYSRRSTGELFF. Here the CDR3 DNA reads TGTGCCAGCAGCTCCTATTCCCGGAGGAGCACCGGGGAGCTGTTTTTT.

This clonotype was recorded at least ten times. This sequence joins TRBV5-1 and TRBJ2-2; TRBD2 agrees at 10 bases. The J segment lost 4 bases and the V segment lost 0 bases, leaving 0 bases of the junction unmatched. CDR1 is SGHRS and CDR2 is YFSETQ in the germline V gene. The CDR3 is made up of 15 amino acids. This CDR3 reads CASSLGTSGTGELFF. The CDR3 nucleotides read TGCGCCAGCAGCTTGGGGACTAGCGGCACCGGGGAGCTGTTTTTT.

This chain joins TRBV3-1 and TRBJ2-1; 10 nucleotides match TRBD2. J was trimmed by 10 bases and V by 2 bases; bases with no gene match: 11. Germline values: CDR1 LGHDT, CDR2 YNNKEL (reference sequence). This CDR3 is 16 amino acids long. The CDR3 DNA follows: TGTGCCAGCAGCCAATCCGGGACTAGCGCCTCCAGGGAGCAGTTCTTC. Translated, it gives CASSQSGTSASREQFF.

Concerning this clonotype itself: This clone may be a read error of a much larger clone one base away. The V gene is TRBV24-1, the J gene TRBJ2-2, with D maybe TRBD2 (6 bases). The CDR3 contains 14 residues. Germline V gene sequence: CDR1 KGHDR, CDR2 SFDVKD. The CDR3 spells CATSDRGLFGEPFF. The CDR3 region has the DNA TGTGCCACCAGTGACCGGGGACTTTTTGGGGAGCCGTTTTTT.

Note on this clonotype: An end of the junction does not agree with germline; a read error may underlie this. This sequence joins TRBV20-1 and TRBJ2-1; tentatively, D is TRBD1 (6 bases). CDR1 is DFQATT, CDR2 SNEGSKA, per germline (reference sequence). This CDR3 contains 12 residues. CDR3 bases: TGCAGTGGCAGGGGAGCGGACAATGAGCAGATCTTC. Translated, it gives CSGRGADNEQIF.

The chain uses TRBV7-9 and TRBJ2-3; D uncertain. Germline V gives CDR1 SEHNR, CDR2 FQNEAQ (reference sequence). The V and J ends lost 2 bases and 8 bases respectively, with 8 bases between them. The CDR3 is 12 residues long. The DNA of the CDR3 is TGTGCCAGCAGCTTACGGGCAGCTACGCAGTATTTT. Translation gives CASSLRAATQYF.

This clonotype was found a few times. The chain combines TRBV6-5 with TRBJ1-2; weak D call: TRBD1 (5 bases). The germline gives CDR1 MNHEY, CDR2 SVGAGI. V was pared by 6 bases and J by 0 bases, with 8 bases between. The CDR3 is 13 amino acids. CDR3 protein: CASRTTANYGYTF. CDR3 sequence (DNA): TGTGCCAGCAGGACGACAGCTAACTATGGCTACACCTTC.

The chain employs TRBV29-1 and TRBJ2-2, with D tentatively TRBD2 (5 bases). V gave up 7 bases and J gave up 6 bases, with 15 bases separating them. The CDR3 is 13 residues long. CDR1 SQVTM and CDR2 ANQGSEA come from the germline V gene. The CDR3 loop reads CSGPGYNAGELFF. In DNA, the CDR3 is TGCAGCGGTCCGGGATACAACGCCGGGGAGCTGTTTTTT.

The chain uses TRBV12-5 and TRBJ2-2, with D perhaps being TRBD1 or TRBD2 (5 bases each). V was cut by 1 base and J by 6 bases, with 9 bases left in between. Germline CDR1 reads LGHNT; CDR2 reads FRNRAP. CDR3 length equals 14 residues. The DNA for the CDR3 is TGTGCTAGTGGTTTGGAGATGGGGGCCGGGGAGCTGTTTTTT. It translates to CASGLEMGAGELFF.

This clonotype has at least ten counts. The chain combines TRBV20-1 with TRBJ2-4; possible D gene TRBD1, 6 bases. Trimming removed 3 bases from V and 0 bases from J, with 15 bases in between. This CDR3 is 16 amino acids long. The germline CDR1 and CDR2 sequences are DFQATT and SNEGSKA (reference sequence). The DNA for the CDR3 is TGCAGTGCTAGGGTACAGGGCGCGCTAGCCAAAAACATTCAGTACTTC. This translates into CSARVQGALAKNIQYF.

The sample holds a few counts of this clonotype. V usage is TRBV6-2 or TRBV6-3 and J usage is TRBJ2-1, with D unresolved. Germline V lookup: CDR1 MNHEY, CDR2 SVGEGT. V was pared by 7 bases and J by 7 bases, with 11 bases between. This CDR3 contains 12 residues. CDR3 amino acids: CASTSQWNEQFF. The CDR3 DNA reads as TGTGCCAGCACCTCACAGTGGAATGAGCAGTTCTTC.

This clonotype was counted a few times. J is TRBJ2-5 and V is TRBV7-6; D remains unclear. The CDR3 contains 13 residues. The germline V gene has CDR1 SGHVS and CDR2 FNYEAQ. The ends were cut back, 2 bases at V and 4 bases at J, with 8 bases in the middle. The CDR3 coding sequence is TGTGCCAGCAGCTTAAGGCTCCGAGAGACCCAGTACTTC. Translated, it gives CASSLRLRETQYF.

This clonotype was observed at least ten times. This sequence joins TRBV7-8 and TRBJ1-2, with 7 bases identical to TRBD1. The CDR3 has 14 amino acids. V was pared by 5 bases and J by 6 bases, with 9 bases of the junction left unmatched. The germline V gene has CDR1 SGHVS and CDR2 FQNEAQ. CDR3 sequence reads: CASSTRTGWDGYTF. The CDR3 nucleotides read TGTGCCAGCAGCACACGGACAGGATGGGATGGCTACACCTTC.

There are a few counts of this clonotype. The chain is built from TRBV10-3 and TRBJ2-2; a possible D gene is TRBD2 (5 bases). Germline values: CDR1 ENHRY, CDR2 SYGVKD. V shed 6 bases and J shed 6 bases, with 11 bases lying between them. The CDR3 runs to 13 residues. The CDR3: CAIRGSSAGELFF. CDR3 DNA: TGTGCCATCAGGGGGAGTTCCGCCGGGGAGCTGTTTTTT.

A few counts support this clonotype. V usage is TRBV29-1 and J usage is TRBJ1-2; possibly TRBD1 for D (6 bases). This CDR3 is 12 amino acids long. V gave up 6 bases and J gave up 8 bases, with 16 bases separating them. Per the germline V gene, CDR1 is SQVTM and CDR2 is ANQGSEA. This CDR3 reads CSVRTASMGYTF. CDR3 DNA: TGCAGCGTCAGGACAGCCTCAATGGGCTACACCTTC. Variable domain in full (rest from reference TRBV29-1 and TRBJ1-2): SAVISQKPSRDICQRGTSLTIQCQVDSQVTMMFWYRQQPGQSLTLIATANQGSEATYESGFVIDKFPISRPNLTFSTLTVSNMSPEDSSIYLCSVRTASMGYTFGSGTRLTVV.

The chain has TRBV29-1 and TRBJ1-1; possibly TRBD1 for D (5 bases). Germline V gene lookup returns CDR1 SQVTM and CDR2 ANQGSEA. This CDR3 is 13 amino acids long. Trimming removed 4 bases from V and 0 bases from J, with 9 bases in between. The chain's CDR3 is CSVARALNTEAFF. CDR3 nucleotide sequence: TGCAGCGTTGCCAGGGCCTTGAACACTGAAGCTTTCTTT. Full variable domain (rest looked up from reference TRBV29-1 and TRBJ1-1): SAVISQKPSRDICQRGTSLTIQCQVDSQVTMMFWYRQQPGQSLTLIATANQGSEATYESGFVIDKFPISRPNLTFSTLTVSNMSPEDSSIYLCSVARALNTEAFFGQGTRLTVV.

This clonotype has only a few counts. The chain joins TRBV28 to TRBJ1-2; 10 bases agree with TRBD1. The CDR3 is 15 amino acids. V lost 6 bases, J lost 2 bases, and 6 bases stayed unmatched. Germline V CDR1 and CDR2: MDHEN, SYDVKM. The CDR3 DNA reads TGTGCCAGCAGGTTAGGGGACAGGGGCAACTATGGCTACACCTTC. It codes for CASRLGDRGNYGYTF.

The V call is TRBV20-1, the J call TRBJ2-5; 7 nucleotides line up with TRBD1. The ends lost 7 bases at V and 1 base at J; junction bases unmatched: 6. The CDR3 length is 13 residues. The germline CDR1 and CDR2 sequences are DFQATT and SNEGSKA (reference sequence). The CDR3 nucleotides read TGCAGTGTACCAAACAGGGGCCAAGAGACCCAGTACTTC. Amino acids: CSVPNRGQETQYF.

This clonotype was picked up a small number of times. The CDR3 spells CASSDAGRNIQYF. The CDR3 coding sequence is TGTGCCAGCAGTGATGCAGGGAGGAACATTCAGTACTTC. This chain uses TRBV25-1 with TRBJ2-4, with a possible D match to TRBD2 (6 bases). The CDR3 extends over 13 amino acids. Germline V CDR1 and CDR2: MGHDK, SYGVNS. Deletions cut 3 bases from V and 7 bases from J, with 10 bases between. The full variable domain, with the rest looked up from reference TRBV25-1 and TRBJ2-4, is EADIYQTPRYLVIGTGKKITLECSQTMGHDKMYWYQQDPGMELHLIHYSYGVNSTEKGDLSSESTVSRIRTEHFPLTLESARPSHTSQYLCASSDAGRNIQYFGAGTRLSVL.

This chain joins TRBV3-1 and TRBJ2-3; 8 positions agree with TRBD2. From germline, CDR1 is LGHDT and CDR2 YNNKEL (reference sequence). The length of the CDR3 is 16 residues. Trimming took 4 bases from V and 4 from J; bases not matched to a gene: 10. This CDR3 reads CASSPYVAGGSDTQYF. The CDR3 coding sequence is TGTGCCAGCAGCCCCTATGTCGCGGGAGGTTCAGATACGCAGTATTTT.

The table lists this clonotype with a few counts. The V and J genes are TRBV5-1 and TRBJ2-6; D is ambiguous. Germline values: CDR1 SGHRS, CDR2 YFSETQ. This CDR3 is 15 amino acids long. Trimming stripped 6 bases from V and 1 base from J, with 11 bases between. The CDR3 DNA follows: TGCGCCAGCAAACGCCTAGAATCTGGGGCCAACGTCCTGACTTTC. Translating it yields CASKRLESGANVLTF.